This T cell receptor beta chain was recorded in a study of response to subunit inactivated influenza vaccine. TCRdb recomputed calls from the RT-PCR reads with MiXCR, one row per CDR3 protein. Among under 800,000 distinct CDR3 sequences listed, about 15% were seen once. The study, taken as a whole, reports: Few new T cells, the authors suggested, are recruited by each seasonal influenza vaccination.

Germline V CDR1 and CDR2: SGHTA, FQGNSA. The CDR3 loop spans 16 amino acids. The V and J ends lost 2 bases and 7 bases, in that order; junction bases with no gene match: 11. This clonotype has more than one count but fewer than ten. Antigen: not known. V and J are TRBV7-2 and TRBJ2-7; 10 bases agree with TRBD2. This clonotype originated in a man aged 50 to 59 who received an inactivated influenza vaccine. The sample consisted of PBMCs from blood, taken 14 to 15 days before vaccination. The CDR3 reads CASSLSLAGAKEEQYF. CDR3 DNA sequence: TGTGCCAGCAGCTTATCCCTAGCGGGAGCGAAGGAGGAGCAGTACTTC.